A single T cell receptor beta chain is shown here with its context. Germline lookup yields CDR1 MDHEN and CDR2 SYDVKM. This CDR3 has 14 amino acids. J gave up 3 bases and V 1 base, and 2 bases lay outside the gene matches. Splitting the CD4+ cells yielded a CD45RA+ naive subset and a CD45RA-negative memory subset. The data derive from a study of shared clonotypes between healthy human individuals. The protocol was immunoSEQ multiplex PCR, while the TCRdb copy is restricted to in-frame clones and leaves out a portion. The sample shows millions of clones, around 94% of them seen only once. The gene calls are TRBV28 and TRBJ1-1; 7 bases match TRBD1. This clonotype originated in a man between 18 and 29 years old in good health. Sequencing was carried out using naive CD4+ T cells sorted from blood. The subset denotes: CD45RA+ positively selected. CDR3 loop: CASSLFRGDTEAFF. As DNA, the CDR3 is TGTGCCAGCAGTTTATTCAGGGGGGACACTGAAGCTTTCTTT.